Listed here are 8 T cell receptor beta chains from one sample, sequenced in a study of beta chain features in type 1 diabetes. All of the isolated RNA was reverse transcribed, so expressed TCRB transcripts were sequenced. Generated by immunoSEQ multiplex PCR, the TCRdb table keeps only in-frame clones and is missing some. The profile shows under 800,000 clones, less than 20% of them singletons. Specimen: naive CD4+ T cells from blood. Receptors were obtained from a man between 18 and 29 years old in good health.

The chain couples TRBV19 to TRBJ2-4; D might be TRBD1 or TRBD2, each matching 5 bases. Germline CDR1 LNHDA, CDR2 SQIVND (reference sequence). The CDR3 is made up of 14 amino acids. V shed 6 bases and J shed 0 bases, with 9 bases lying between them. The CDR3 sequence is CASSAGTAKNIQYF. Here the CDR3 DNA reads TGTGCCAGTAGCGCAGGGACAGCCAAAAACATTCAGTACTTC.

V and J are TRBV5-5 and TRBJ1-5; no firm D call. Germline CDR1 is SGHKS and CDR2 is YYEKEE (reference sequence). This CDR3 comprises 12 residues. The germline V and J ends were trimmed by 3 bases and 7 bases, with 8 bases remaining between them. The CDR3, as DNA: TGTGCCAGCAGCTCTCCGGGCCAGCCCCAGCATTTT. It yields the protein CASSSPGQPQHF.

This sequence joins TRBV30 and TRBJ1-4, with TRBD1 identical over 8 bases. This CDR3 is built from 14 residues. Trimming at V came to 7 bases and at J to 8 bases, leaving 12 bases not matched to a gene. Germline CDR1 GTSNPN, CDR2 SVGIG (reference sequence). CDR3 DNA sequence: TGTGCCTTTCCACAGGGGGGCCGAAGGGAAAAACTGTTTTTT. Residues: CAFPQGGRREKLFF.

The V gene is TRBV18, the J gene TRBJ2-5; 10 positions match TRBD2. CDR1 is KGHSH, CDR2 LQKENI, per germline. J gave up 5 bases and V 4 bases, and 4 bases lay outside the gene matches. CDR3 length equals 14 residues. This CDR3 reads CASSLASGSETQYF. The CDR3 DNA follows: TGTGCCAGCTCACTTGCTAGCGGGAGTGAGACCCAGTACTTC.

This CDR3 reads CASSVEGRAGSYEQYF. The CDR3 region has the DNA TGTGCCAGCAGCGTAGAAGGACGGGCAGGATCCTACGAGCAGTACTTC. This chain connects TRBV9 to TRBJ2-7, with D uncertain. The CDR3 extends over 16 amino acids. Trimming left V 0 bases short and J 1 base short, with 14 bases between. Germline V gene lookup returns CDR1 SGDLS and CDR2 YYNGEE.

The chain joins TRBV6-5 to TRBJ2-7; TRBD1 agrees at 9 bases. This CDR3 is 15 amino acids long. In germline, CDR1 is MNHEY, CDR2 SVGAGI. J was trimmed by 2 bases and V by 4 bases; bases with no gene match: 6. The CDR3 spells CASSFQRQGAYEQYF. CDR3 sequence (DNA): TGTGCCAGCAGTTTCCAGCGACAGGGGGCCTACGAGCAGTACTTC.

This clone has at least ten counts. The chain recombines TRBV21-1 with TRBJ2-1. TRBV21-1 is described as a pseudogene. This CDR3 is built from 10 residues. For the CDR3, the DNA is TGTGCCAGCAGTGAAGGTGAGCAGTTCTTC. Encoded protein: CASSEGEQFF.

This clone was seen more than once but under ten times. This rearrangement joins TRBV4-3 to TRBJ1-5; possible D gene TRBD1, 6 bases. Germline CDR1 reads LGHNA; CDR2 reads YSLEER. Trimming took 1 base from V and 7 from J, leaving 11 bases between them. The CDR3 sequence is 14 residues long. The CDR3 DNA follows: TGCGCCAGCAGCCAAGGGGGGCAGAGGCAGCCCCAGCATTTT. As protein: CASSQGGQRQPQHF.